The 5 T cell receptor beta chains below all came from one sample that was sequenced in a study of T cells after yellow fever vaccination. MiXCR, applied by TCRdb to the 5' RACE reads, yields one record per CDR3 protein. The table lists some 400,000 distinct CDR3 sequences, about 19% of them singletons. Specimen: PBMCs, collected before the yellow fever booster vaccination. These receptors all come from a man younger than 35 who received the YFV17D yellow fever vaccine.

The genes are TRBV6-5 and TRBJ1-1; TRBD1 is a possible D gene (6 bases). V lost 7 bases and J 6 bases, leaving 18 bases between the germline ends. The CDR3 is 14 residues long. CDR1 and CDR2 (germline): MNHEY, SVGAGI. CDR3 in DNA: TGTGCCAGCACCGGACCAGGGGCCAGCGCTGAAGCTTTCTTT. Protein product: CASTGPGASAEAFF.

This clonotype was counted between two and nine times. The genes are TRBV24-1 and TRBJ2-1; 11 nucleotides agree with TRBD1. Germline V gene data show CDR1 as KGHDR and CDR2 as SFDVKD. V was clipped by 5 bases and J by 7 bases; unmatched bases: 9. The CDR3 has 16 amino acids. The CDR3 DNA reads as TGTGCCACCAGTGCCGTGGACAGGGGGCGCAGAAATGAGCAGTTCTTC. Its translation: CATSAVDRGRRNEQFF.

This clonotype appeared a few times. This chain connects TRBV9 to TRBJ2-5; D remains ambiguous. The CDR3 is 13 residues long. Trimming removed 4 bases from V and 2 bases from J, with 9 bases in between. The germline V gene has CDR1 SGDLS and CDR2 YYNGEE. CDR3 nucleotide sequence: TGTGCCAGCAGCAGCTGGACGCAAGAGACCCAGTACTTC. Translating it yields CASSSWTQETQYF.

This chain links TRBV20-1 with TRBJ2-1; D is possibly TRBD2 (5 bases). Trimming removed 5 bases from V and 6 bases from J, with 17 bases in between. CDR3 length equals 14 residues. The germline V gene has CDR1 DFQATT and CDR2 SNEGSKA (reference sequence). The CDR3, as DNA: TGCAGTGCTGGCCTGTTCCGGGGTGGCAATGAGCAGTTCTTC. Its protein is CSAGLFRGGNEQFF.

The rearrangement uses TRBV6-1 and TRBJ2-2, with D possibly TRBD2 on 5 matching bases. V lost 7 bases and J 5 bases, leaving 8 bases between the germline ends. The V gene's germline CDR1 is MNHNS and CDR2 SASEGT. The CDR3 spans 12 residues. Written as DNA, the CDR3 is TGTGCCAGCATGCTAGCTACCGGGGAGCTGTTTTTT. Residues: CASMLATGELFF.